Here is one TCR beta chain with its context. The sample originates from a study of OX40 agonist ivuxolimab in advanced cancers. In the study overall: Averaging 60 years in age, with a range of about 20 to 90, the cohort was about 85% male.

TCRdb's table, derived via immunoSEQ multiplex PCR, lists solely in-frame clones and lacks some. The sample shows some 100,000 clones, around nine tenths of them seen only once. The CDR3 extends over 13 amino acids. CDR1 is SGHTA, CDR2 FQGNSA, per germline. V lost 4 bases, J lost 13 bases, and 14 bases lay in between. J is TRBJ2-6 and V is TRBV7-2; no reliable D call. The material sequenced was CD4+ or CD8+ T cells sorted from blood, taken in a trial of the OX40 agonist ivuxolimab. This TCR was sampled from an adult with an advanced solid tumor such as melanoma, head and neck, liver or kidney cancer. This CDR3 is CASSSTLVRVLTF. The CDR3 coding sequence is TGTGCCAGCAGCTCGACTCTGGTGCGAGTCCTGACTTTC.